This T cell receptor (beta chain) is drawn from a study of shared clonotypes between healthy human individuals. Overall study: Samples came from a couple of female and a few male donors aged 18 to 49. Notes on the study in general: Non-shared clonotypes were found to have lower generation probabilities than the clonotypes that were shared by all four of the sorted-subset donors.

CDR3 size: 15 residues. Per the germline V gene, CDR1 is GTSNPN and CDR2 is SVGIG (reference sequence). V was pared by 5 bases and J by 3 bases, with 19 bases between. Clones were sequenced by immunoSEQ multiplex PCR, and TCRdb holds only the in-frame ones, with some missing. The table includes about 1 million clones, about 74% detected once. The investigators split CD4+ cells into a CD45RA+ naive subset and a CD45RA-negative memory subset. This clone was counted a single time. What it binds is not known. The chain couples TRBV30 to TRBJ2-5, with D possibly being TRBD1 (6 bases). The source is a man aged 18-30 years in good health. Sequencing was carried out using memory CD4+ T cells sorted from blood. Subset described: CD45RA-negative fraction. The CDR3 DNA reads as TGTGCCTGGGCCCCACTCAGGGGAACAAAAGAGACCCAGTACTTC. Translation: CAWAPLRGTKETQYF.